Listed here are 13 T cell receptor beta chains from one sample, sequenced in a study of T cells in women clearing cervical HPV infection. The method was immunoSEQ multiplex PCR; TCRdb's version includes in-frame clones alone and lacks a portion of them. This table lists 20,000 to 25,000 clones. Material: blood buffy coat. All receptors derive from a woman aged 18-69 years with a cervical HPV16 infection that either progressed to CIN3+ or cleared (not recorded which).

A remark on this clone: The CDR3 end is not reached by the read, which stops 3 residues before it; the germline J gene fills it in. The chain joins TRBV2 to TRBJ1-3, with D perhaps matching TRBD1 (5 bases). CDR1 and CDR2 (germline): SNHLY, FYNNEI. The CDR3 covers 13 residues. V was trimmed by 7 bases and J by 0 bases, leaving 7 bases between them. The CDR3 loop is CASIRGSGNTIYF. The CDR3 DNA, read in part, is TGTGCCAGCATAAGGGGCTCTGGAAACACC.

As concerns this clone: From the germline J gene comes the end of the CDR3, since the read stops 3 residues before it. The chain uses TRBV19 and TRBJ1-5; D may be TRBD1 (5 bases). The CDR3 has 13 residues. V was shortened by 5 bases and J by 5 bases, with 10 bases between the two germline ends. The germline CDR1 and CDR2 sequences are LNHDA and SQIVND (reference sequence). Here the CDR3 reads CASSGAGYQPQHF. Incomplete CDR3 DNA: TGTGCCAGTAGTGGGGCAGGGTATCAGCCC.

For this clone: The read ends 3 residues before the CDR3 terminus; that terminus is restored from the germline J gene. The genes are TRBV5-6 and TRBJ1-5; TRBD1 agrees at 7 bases. V was pared by 0 bases and J by 0 bases, with 0 bases of the junction left unmatched. Per germline, CDR1 SGHDT and CDR2 YYEEEE. The CDR3 has 15 amino acids. The covered CDR3 bases are TGTGCCAGCAGCTTGGGACAGGGTAGCAATCAGCCC. It translates to CASSLGQGSNQP. In full, the CDR3 is CASSLGQGSNQPQHF.

On this clone itself: The read stops 3 residues short of the end of the CDR3; the missing end is completed from the germline J gene. The V and J genes are TRBV19 and TRBJ1-4, with D hard to call. V gave up 7 bases and J gave up 3 bases, with 9 bases separating them. This CDR3 has 13 residues. The V gene's germline CDR1 is LNHDA and CDR2 SQIVND (reference sequence). CDR3 protein: CASTDLANEKLFF. The sequenced CDR3 bases are TGTGCCAGTACCGACTTAGCTAATGAAAAA. Together with reference TRBV19 and TRBJ1-4, the CDR3 gives the full variable domain: DGGITQSPKYLFRKEGQNVTLSCEQNLNHDAMYWYRQDPGQGLRLIYYSQIVNDFQKGDIAEGYSVSREKKESFPLTVTSAQKNPTAFYLCASTDLANEKLFFGSGTQLSVL.

Regarding this clone: The sequence runs out 3 residues before the end of the CDR3; the remainder is reconstructed from the germline J gene. The chain links TRBV7-6 to TRBJ2-2; 9 bases are shared with TRBD1. V gave up 2 bases and J gave up 9 bases; unmatched junction bases: 4. CDR3 length equals 14 residues. In germline, CDR1 is SGHVS, CDR2 FNYEAQ. CDR3 protein: CASSLRQGDRELFF. Partial CDR3 DNA: TGTGCCAGCAGCTTAAGACAGGGGGACAGGGAG. The full variable domain, its missing parts supplied by reference TRBV7-6 and TRBJ2-2, is GAGVSQSPRYKVTKRGQDVALRCDPISGHVSLYWYRQALGQGPEFLTYFNYEAQQDKSGLPNDRFSAERPEGSISTLTIQRTEQRDSAMYRCASSLRQGDRELFFGEGSRLTVL.

As concerns this clone: Read data end 3 residues before the CDR3 end; the end is taken from the germline J gene. This chain uses TRBV28 with TRBJ1-1; tentatively, D is TRBD1 (5 bases). V lost 8 bases and J 3 bases, leaving 13 bases between the germline ends. The germline gives CDR1 MDHEN, CDR2 SYDVKM. The CDR3 sequence is 13 residues long. The CDR3 DNA, read in part, is TGTGCCAGCGGGGGTCGGGGGTACACTGAA. This encodes CASGGRGYTE. The full CDR3 reads CASGGRGYTEAFF.

With regard to this clone: The read comes to an end 3 residues before the CDR3 does, leaving the germline J gene to fill in the end. This chain uses TRBV5-1 with TRBJ2-3; D call uncertain. This CDR3 is built from 16 residues. Germline V gene data show CDR1 as SGHRS and CDR2 as YFSETQ. The V and J ends lost 0 bases and 1 base respectively, with 12 bases between them. Incomplete CDR3 DNA: TGCGCCAGCAGCTTGGCCGCGGTAGGAGGCACAGATACG. Its translation: CASSLAAVGGTDT. From start to end, the CDR3 is CASSLAAVGGTDTQYF.

The CDR3 spells CASRREGSYNEQFF. Incomplete CDR3 DNA: TGTGCCAGCAGGCGGGAGGGCTCATATAATGAG. The chain is built from TRBV2 and TRBJ2-1, with TRBD2 matching over 9 bases. From the germline J gene comes the end of the CDR3, since the read stops 3 residues before it. The germline gives CDR1 SNHLY, CDR2 FYNNEI. The ends lost 6 bases at V and 7 bases at J; junction bases unmatched: 7. CDR3 length: 14 amino acids. Full variable domain (outside the CDR3, taken from reference TRBV2 and TRBJ2-1): EPEVTQTPSHQVTQMGQEVILRCVPISNHLYFYWYRQILGQKVEFLVSFYNNEISEKSEIFDDQFSVERPDGSNFTLKIRSTKLEDSAMYFCASRREGSYNEQFFGPGTRLTVL.

Turning to this clone: Read coverage stops 3 residues before the CDR3 terminus; the germline J gene supplies the remainder. The gene calls are TRBV11-2 and TRBJ2-2; D is perhaps TRBD1 (5 bases). CDR1 and CDR2 from the germline V gene are SGHAT and FQNNGV. Trimming cost V 5 bases and J 4 bases, with 11 bases left between them. The CDR3 runs 14 residues. The CDR3 DNA, read in part, is TGTGCCAGCAGCCTCGACAGTACCACCGGGGAG. Amino acids: CASSLDSTTGE. The full CDR3 sequence reads CASSLDSTTGELFF.

Comments on this clone: The CDR3 end is not reached by the read, which stops 3 residues before it; the germline J gene fills it in. V and J are TRBV18 and TRBJ1-1; maybe TRBD1 (6 bases). This CDR3 spans 16 amino acids. V was trimmed by 6 bases and J by 0 bases, leaving 17 bases between them. Germline V gives CDR1 KGHSH, CDR2 LQKENI. CDR3 DNA (partial): TGTGCCAGCTCTAAAGCCCGACAGGTTATGAACACTGAA. Translating gives CASSKARQVMNTE. The whole CDR3 reads CASSKARQVMNTEAFF.

About this clone: The read falls 3 residues short of the CDR3 end, and the missing part is taken from the germline J gene. This chain connects TRBV30 to TRBJ2-7; no firm D call. The CDR3 consists of 12 residues. Trimming took off 0 bases at V and 6 bases at J, with 9 bases between the two ends. CDR1 and CDR2 (germline): GTSNPN, SVGIG (reference sequence). CDR3 DNA, as far as it was read: TGTGCCTGGAGTGTAAACGGGTTCGAG. It yields the protein CAWSVNGFE. The entire CDR3 is CAWSVNGFEQYF.

On this clone: The read gets to within 3 residues of the CDR3 end, and the germline J gene fills in the rest. This chain links TRBV29-1 with TRBJ2-7, with 8 bases lining up with TRBD2. The J segment lost 3 bases and the V segment lost 7 bases, leaving 5 bases of the junction unmatched. The CDR3 totals 12 residues. Germline V lookup: CDR1 SQVTM, CDR2 ANQGSEA. The covered CDR3 bases are TGCAGCGCCCGGACTAGCATCTACGAG. Protein product: CSARTSIYE. The CDR3 as a whole reads CSARTSIYEQYF.

Notes on this clone: The observed sequence ends 3 residues before the CDR3 terminus, with the missing tail filled in from the germline J gene. The gene calls are TRBV6-1 and TRBJ2-3; 11 nucleotides line up with TRBD2. V was clipped by 4 bases and J by 4 bases; unmatched bases: 4. The CDR3 spans 15 residues. Germline assignment: CDR1 MNHNS and CDR2 SASEGT. Incomplete CDR3 DNA: TGTGCCAGCAGTGTAGGACTAGCGGGTCCAGATACG. Translated, it gives CASSVGLAGPDT. The entire CDR3 protein is CASSVGLAGPDTQYF.